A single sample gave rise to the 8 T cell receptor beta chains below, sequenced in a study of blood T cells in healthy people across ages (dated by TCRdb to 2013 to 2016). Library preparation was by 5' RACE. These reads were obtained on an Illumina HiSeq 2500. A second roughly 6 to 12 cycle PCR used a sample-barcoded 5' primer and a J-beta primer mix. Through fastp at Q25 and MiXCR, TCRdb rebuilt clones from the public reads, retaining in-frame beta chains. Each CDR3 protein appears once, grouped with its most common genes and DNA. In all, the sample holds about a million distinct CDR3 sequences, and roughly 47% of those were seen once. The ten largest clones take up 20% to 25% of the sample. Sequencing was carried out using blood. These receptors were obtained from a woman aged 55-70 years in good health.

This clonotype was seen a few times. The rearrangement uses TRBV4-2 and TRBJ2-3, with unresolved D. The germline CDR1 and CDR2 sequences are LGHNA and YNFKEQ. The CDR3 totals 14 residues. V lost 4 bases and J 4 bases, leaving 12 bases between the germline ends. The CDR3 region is CASSLSHPPDTQYF. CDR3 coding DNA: TGTGCCAGCAGCCTTAGCCACCCGCCAGATACGCAGTATTTT.

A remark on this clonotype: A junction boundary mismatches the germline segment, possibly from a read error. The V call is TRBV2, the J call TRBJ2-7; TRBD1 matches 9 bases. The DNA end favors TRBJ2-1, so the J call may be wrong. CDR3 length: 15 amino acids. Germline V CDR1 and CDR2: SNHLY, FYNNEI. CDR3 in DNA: TGTGCCAGCAGTCTACAGGGGGCAGTCTACGATGAGCAGTTCTTC. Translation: CASSLQGAVYDEQFF.

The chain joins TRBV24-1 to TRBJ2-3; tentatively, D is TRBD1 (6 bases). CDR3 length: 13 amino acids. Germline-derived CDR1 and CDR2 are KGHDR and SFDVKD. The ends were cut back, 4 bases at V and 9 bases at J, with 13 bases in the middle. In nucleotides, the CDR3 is TGTGCCACCAGTGAGGGGGCCCGCACAACGCAGTATTTT. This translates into CATSEGARTTQYF.

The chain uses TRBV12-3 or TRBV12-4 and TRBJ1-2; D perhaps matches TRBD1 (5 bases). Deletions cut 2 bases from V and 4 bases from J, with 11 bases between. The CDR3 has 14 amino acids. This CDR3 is CASSLSGGGYGYTF. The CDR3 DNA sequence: TGTGCCAGCAGTTTAAGTGGGGGTGGCTATGGCTACACCTTC.

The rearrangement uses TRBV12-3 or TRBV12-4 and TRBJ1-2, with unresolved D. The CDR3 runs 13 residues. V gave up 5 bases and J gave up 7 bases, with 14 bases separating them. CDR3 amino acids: CASSLTTGGGYTF. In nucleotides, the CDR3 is TGTGCCAGCAGTCTGACGACCGGCGGTGGCTACACCTTC.

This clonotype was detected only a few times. CDR3 sequence: CATMDPAGGYNEQFF. CDR3 in DNA: TGTGCCACCATGGACCCAGCGGGAGGGTACAATGAGCAGTTCTTC. The chain links TRBV24-1 to TRBJ2-1, with 10 bases that match TRBD2. The CDR3 is made up of 15 amino acids. J gave up 4 bases and V 8 bases, and 7 bases lay outside the gene matches. Germline V lookup: CDR1 KGHDR, CDR2 SFDVKD.

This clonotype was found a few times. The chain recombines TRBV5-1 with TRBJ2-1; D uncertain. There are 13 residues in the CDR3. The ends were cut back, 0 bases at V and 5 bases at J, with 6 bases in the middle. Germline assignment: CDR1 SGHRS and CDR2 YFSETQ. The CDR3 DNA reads TGCGCCAGCAGCTTGGAGGTAAACAATGAGCAGTTCTTC. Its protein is CASSLEVNNEQFF.

The CDR3 reads CASSLKWASGSRAYEQYF. In DNA, the CDR3 is TGTGCCAGCAGCTTAAAATGGGCGAGCGGGAGTAGGGCCTACGAGCAGTACTTC. This chain joins TRBV7-2 and TRBJ2-7; 8 nucleotides agree with TRBD2. Germline CDR1 and CDR2: SGHTA and FQGNSA. V shed 2 bases, J shed 2 bases, and the junction held 14 bases outside the gene matches. The CDR3 covers 18 residues.